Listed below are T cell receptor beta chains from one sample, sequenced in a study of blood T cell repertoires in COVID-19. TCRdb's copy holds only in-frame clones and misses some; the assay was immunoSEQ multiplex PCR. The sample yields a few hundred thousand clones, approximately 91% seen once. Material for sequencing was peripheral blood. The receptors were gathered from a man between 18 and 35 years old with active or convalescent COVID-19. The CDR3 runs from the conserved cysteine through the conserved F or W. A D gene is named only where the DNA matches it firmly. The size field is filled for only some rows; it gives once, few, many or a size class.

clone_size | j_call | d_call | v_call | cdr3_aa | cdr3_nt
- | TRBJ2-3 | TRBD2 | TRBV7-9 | CASSLAGGYTDTQYF | TGTGCCAGCAGCTTGGCCGGGGGGTACACAGATACGCAGTATTTT
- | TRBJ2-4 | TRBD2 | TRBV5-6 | CASSLRLAEIKNIQYF | TGTGCCAGCAGCTTGCGCCTAGCGGAAATCAAAAACATTCAGTACTTC
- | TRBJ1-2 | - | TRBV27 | CASSSTGSYYGYTF | TGTGCCAGCAGTTCCACAGGGTCCTACTATGGCTACACCTTC
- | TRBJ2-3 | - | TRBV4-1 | CASSHLGQALPDTQYF | TGCGCCAGCAGCCATCTGGGGCAAGCCCTCCCAGATACGCAGTATTTT
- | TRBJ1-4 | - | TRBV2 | CASLERTNEKLFF | TGTGCCAGTCTCGAGCGCACTAATGAAAAACTGTTTTTT
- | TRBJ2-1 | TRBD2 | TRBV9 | CASSVVASGGRNEQFF | TGTGCCAGCAGCGTAGTCGCTAGCGGGGGCCGGAATGAGCAGTTCTTC
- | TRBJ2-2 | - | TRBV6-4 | CASSDSANTGELFF | TGTGCCAGCAGTGACAGCGCGAACACCGGGGAGCTGTTTTTT
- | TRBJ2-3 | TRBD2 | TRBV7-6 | CASSLVRSMRASGGKRDTQYF | TGTGCCAGCAGCTTAGTGCGGTCAATGCGGGCTAGCGGGGGGAAACGGGATACGCAGTATTTT
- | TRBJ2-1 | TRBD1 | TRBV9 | CASSGSNRLTGTGRDNEQFF | TGTGCCAGCAGCGGCAGCAACCGACTAACCGGGACAGGCCGTGACAATGAGCAGTTCTTC
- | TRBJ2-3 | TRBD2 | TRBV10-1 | CASSGAGEGDTQYF | TGCGCCAGCAGTGGTGCGGGGGAAGGAGATACGCAGTATTTT
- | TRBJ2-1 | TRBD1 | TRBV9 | CASSESGQGNLHEQFF | TGTGCCAGCAGCGAATCGGGACAGGGGAATTTGCATGAGCAGTTCTTC
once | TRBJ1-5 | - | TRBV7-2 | CASSFRGSNQPQHF | TGTGCCAGCAGCTTTAGAGGTAGCAATCAGCCCCAGCATTTT
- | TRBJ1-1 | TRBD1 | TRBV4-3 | CASRYVGTENTEAFF | TGCGCCAGCAGATACGTAGGGACAGAGAACACTGAAGCTTTCTTT
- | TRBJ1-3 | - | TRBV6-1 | CASSEALGGSGNTIYF | TGTGCCAGCAGTGAAGCATTGGGGGGCTCTGGAAACACCATATATTTT
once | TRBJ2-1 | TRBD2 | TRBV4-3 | CASSHLLAGDNNEQFF | TGCGCCAGCAGCCACCTACTAGCGGGGGACAACAATGAGCAGTTCTTC
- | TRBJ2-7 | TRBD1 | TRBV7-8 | CASSPHRGRTDEQYF | TGTGCCAGCAGCCCGCACAGGGGGCGAACTGATGAGCAGTACTTC
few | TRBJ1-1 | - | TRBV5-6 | CASSPGRDTEAFF | TGTGCCAGCAGCCCGGGCAGGGACACTGAAGCTTTCTTT
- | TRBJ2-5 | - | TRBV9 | CASSVAGELGRTQYF | TGTGCCAGCAGCGTAGCTGGGGAGCTTGGTAGGACCCAGTACTTC
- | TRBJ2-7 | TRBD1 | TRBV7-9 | CASSLAQGALYEQYF | TGTGCCAGCAGCTTAGCGCAGGGGGCGTTATACGAGCAGTACTTC
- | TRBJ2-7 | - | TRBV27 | CASSLNNRSYF | TGTGCCAGCAGTTTAAATAACAGGTCGTACTTC
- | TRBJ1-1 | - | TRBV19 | CASSIWGGNTEAFF | TGTGCCAGTAGTATTTGGGGAGGGAACACTGAAGCTTTCTTT
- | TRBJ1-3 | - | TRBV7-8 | CASSFADTGRSGNTIYF | TGTGCCAGCAGCTTCGCAGATACAGGTCGCTCTGGAAACACCATATATTTT
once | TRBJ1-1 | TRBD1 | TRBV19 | CASRDRAGMNTEAFF | TGTGCCAGTAGGGACAGGGCAGGAATGAACACTGAAGCTTTCTTT
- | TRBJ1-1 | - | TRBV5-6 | CASSPGNTEAFF | TGTGCCAGCAGCCCGGGGAACACTGAAGCTTTCTTT
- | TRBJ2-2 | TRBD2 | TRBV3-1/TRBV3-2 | CASSPRGGVLGELFF | TGTGCCAGCAGCCCCCGGGGGGGTGTTCTCGGGGAGCTGTTTTTT
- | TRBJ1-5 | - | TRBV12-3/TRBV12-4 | CASSLDPYRPQHF | TGTGCCAGCAGCCTCGATCCCTACAGGCCCCAGCATTTT
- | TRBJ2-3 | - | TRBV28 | CASSRGLWGGTSGADTQYF | TGTGCCAGCAGCCGAGGTTTGTGGGGGGGCACGTCAGGTGCAGATACGCAGTATTTT
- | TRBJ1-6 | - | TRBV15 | CATSRVPGDGPLHF | TGTGCCACCAGCAGAGTACCAGGGGATGGGCCCCTCCACTTT
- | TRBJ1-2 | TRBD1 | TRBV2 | CATLTPGQGSYGYTF | TGTGCCACCCTAACACCGGGACAGGGGAGCTATGGCTACACCTTC
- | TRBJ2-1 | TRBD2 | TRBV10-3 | CATKPGLADNEQFF | TGTGCCACCAAACCGGGACTAGCGGACAATGAGCAGTTCTTC
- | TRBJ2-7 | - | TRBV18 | CASSGSTGTYEQYF | TGTGCCAGCTCGGGAAGTACAGGGACGTACGAGCAGTACTTC
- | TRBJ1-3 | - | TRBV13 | CASSPIDRPGNTIYF | TGTGCCAGCAGCCCCATAGACAGGCCTGGAAACACCATATATTTT
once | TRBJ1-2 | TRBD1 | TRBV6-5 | CASRSTGASYGYTF | TGTGCCAGCAGATCTACAGGGGCTAGCTATGGCTACACCTTC
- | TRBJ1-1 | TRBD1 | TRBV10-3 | CAITVDRENTEAFF | TGTGCCATCACTGTGGACAGGGAGAACACTGAAGCTTTCTTT
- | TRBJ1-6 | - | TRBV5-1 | CASSLAGQGSSPLHF | TGCGCCAGCAGCTTGGCCGGTCAGGGGAGTTCACCCCTCCACTTT
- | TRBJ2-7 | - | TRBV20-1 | CSASTRGINYEQYF | TGCAGTGCTAGTACCAGGGGTATTAACTACGAGCAGTACTTC
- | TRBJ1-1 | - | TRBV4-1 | CASSQVIRGGLDTEAFF | TGCGCCAGCAGCCAAGTTATCCGAGGCGGACTGGACACTGAAGCTTTCTTT
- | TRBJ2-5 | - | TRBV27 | CASSSLPPESETQYF | TGTGCCAGCAGTTCCCTTCCACCGGAGTCGGAGACCCAGTACTTC
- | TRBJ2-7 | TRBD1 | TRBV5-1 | CASSLAGGQVVEQYF | TGCGCCAGCAGCTTGGCCGGAGGACAGGTCGTCGAGCAGTACTTC
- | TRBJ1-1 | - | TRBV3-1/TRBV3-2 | CASSQDRGEEKLIEAFF | TGTGCCAGCAGCCAAGATCGGGGGGAGGAAAAGCTGATTGAAGCTTTCTTT
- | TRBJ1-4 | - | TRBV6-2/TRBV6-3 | CASSYDRVDEKLFF | TGTGCCAGCAGCTATGACAGAGTTGATGAAAAACTGTTTTTT
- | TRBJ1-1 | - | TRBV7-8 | CASSWEQGANTEAFF | TGTGCCAGCAGCTGGGAACAGGGTGCGAACACTGAAGCTTTCTTT
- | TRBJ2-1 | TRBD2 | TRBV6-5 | CASKIAGGAYNEQFF | TGTGCCAGCAAAATAGCGGGGGGTGCCTACAATGAGCAGTTCTTC
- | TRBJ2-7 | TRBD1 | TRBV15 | CATSRDLQGASYEQYF | TGTGCCACCAGCAGAGACTTGCAGGGGGCGTCGTACGAGCAGTACTTC
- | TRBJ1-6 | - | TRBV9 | CASSVETADNSPLHF | TGTGCCAGCAGCGTAGAAACAGCAGATAATTCACCCCTCCACTTT
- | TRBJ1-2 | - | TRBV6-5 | CASIPGGGYGYTF | TGTGCCAGCATCCCGGGAGGAGGCTATGGCTACACCTTC
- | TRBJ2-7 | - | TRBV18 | CASSPPIATEQYF | TGTGCCAGCTCACCGCCAATAGCGACCGAGCAGTACTTC
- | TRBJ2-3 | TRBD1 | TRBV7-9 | CASSPGQGVTDTQYF | TGTGCCAGCAGCCCCGGACAGGGGGTCACAGATACGCAGTATTTT
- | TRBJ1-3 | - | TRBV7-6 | CASSSSSNTIYF | TGTGCCAGCAGTTCTTCCTCGAACACCATATATTTT
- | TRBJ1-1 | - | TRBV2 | CASSKHRLTEAFF | TGTGCCAGCAGTAAACACAGGTTAACTGAAGCTTTCTTT
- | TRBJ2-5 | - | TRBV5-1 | CASSSSSGQETQYF | TGCGCCAGCAGCTCATCCTCGGGGCAAGAGACCCAGTACTTC
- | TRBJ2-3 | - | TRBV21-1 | CASSKIATGVHTQYF | TGTGCCAGCAGCAAAATCGCGACGGGGGTACATACGCAGTATTTT